The source of this T cell receptor (beta chain) is a study of T cell repertoires in cytomegalovirus infection. As for the study in general: From public TCR beta signatures came an indication of both CMV infection and matching HLA type. Points from the study as a whole: Frequencies of public TCR beta families were cumulated, and this identified carriers of CMV plus the relevant HLA. CMV-specific TCR beta clonotypes restricted by HLA-C dominated the ex vivo response.

This clonotype was counted ten times or more. Antigen: not known. The CDR3 spans 14 residues. The V gene's germline CDR1 is MDHEN and CDR2 SYDVKM. Trimming pared 7 bases from V and 5 bases from J, leaving 14 bases between. TCRdb reanalysed the reads using MiXCR and keeps one entry per CDR3 protein. Counted here are 300,000 or so distinct CDR3 sequences, around 10% occurring once; the ten biggest clones make up more than 2.5%. The clonotype comes from a human donor in good health (CMV status not recorded). Some clones in this sample may be carry-over from other donors' samples. Specimen: PBMCs. This chain uses TRBV28 with TRBJ2-2; perhaps TRBD2 as D (6 bases). The CDR3 spells CASTFRGYTGELFF. CDR3 DNA: TGTGCCAGCACTTTCCGGGGGTATACCGGGGAGCTGTTTTTT.